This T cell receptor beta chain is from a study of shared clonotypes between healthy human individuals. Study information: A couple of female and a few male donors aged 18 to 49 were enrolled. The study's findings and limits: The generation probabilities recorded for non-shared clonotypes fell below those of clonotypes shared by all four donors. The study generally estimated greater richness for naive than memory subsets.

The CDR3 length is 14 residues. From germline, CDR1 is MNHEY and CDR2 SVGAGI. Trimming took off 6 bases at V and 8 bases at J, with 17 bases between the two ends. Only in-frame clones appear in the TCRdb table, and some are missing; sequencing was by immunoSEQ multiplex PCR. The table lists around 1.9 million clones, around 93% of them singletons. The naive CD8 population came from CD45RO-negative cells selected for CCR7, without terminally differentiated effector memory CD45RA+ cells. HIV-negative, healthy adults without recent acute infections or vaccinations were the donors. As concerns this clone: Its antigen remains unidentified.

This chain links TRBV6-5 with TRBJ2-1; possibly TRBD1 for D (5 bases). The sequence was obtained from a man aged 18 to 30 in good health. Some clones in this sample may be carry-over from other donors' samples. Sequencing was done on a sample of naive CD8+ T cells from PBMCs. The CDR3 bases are TGTGCCAGCAGCCAGGGTAAGGGTTGGGATGAGCAGTTCTTC. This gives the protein CASSQGKGWDEQFF.